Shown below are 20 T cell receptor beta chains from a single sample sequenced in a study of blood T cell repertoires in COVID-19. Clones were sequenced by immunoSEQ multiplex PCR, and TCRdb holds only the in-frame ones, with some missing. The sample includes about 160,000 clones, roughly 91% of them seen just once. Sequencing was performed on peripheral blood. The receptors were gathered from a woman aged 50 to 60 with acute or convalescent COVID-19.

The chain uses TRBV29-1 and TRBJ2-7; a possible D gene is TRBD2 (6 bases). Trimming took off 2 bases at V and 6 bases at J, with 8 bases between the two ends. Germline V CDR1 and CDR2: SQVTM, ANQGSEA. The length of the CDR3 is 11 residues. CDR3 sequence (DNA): TGCAGCGTTGAATGGGGAGGCGAGCAGTACTTC. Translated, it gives CSVEWGGEQYF.

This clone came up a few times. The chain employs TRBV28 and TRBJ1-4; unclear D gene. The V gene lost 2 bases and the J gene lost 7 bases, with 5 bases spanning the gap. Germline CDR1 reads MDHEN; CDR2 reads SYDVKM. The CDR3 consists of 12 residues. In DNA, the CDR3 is TGTGCCAGCAGTTTAGCCGGTGAAAAACTGTTTTTT. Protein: CASSLAGEKLFF. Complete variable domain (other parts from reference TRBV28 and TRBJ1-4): DVKVTQSSRYLVKRTGEKVFLECVQDMDHENMFWYRQDPGLGLRLIYFSYDVKMKEKGDIPEGYSVSREKKERFSLILESASTNQTSMYLCASSLAGEKLFFGSGTQLSVL.

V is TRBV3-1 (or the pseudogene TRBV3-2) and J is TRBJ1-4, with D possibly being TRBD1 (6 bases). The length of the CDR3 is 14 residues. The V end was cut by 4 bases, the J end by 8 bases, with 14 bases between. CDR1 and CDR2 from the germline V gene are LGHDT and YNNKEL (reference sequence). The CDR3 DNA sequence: TGTGCCAGCAGCCCTACAGGGTTACGGGAAAAACTGTTTTTT. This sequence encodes CASSPTGLREKLFF.

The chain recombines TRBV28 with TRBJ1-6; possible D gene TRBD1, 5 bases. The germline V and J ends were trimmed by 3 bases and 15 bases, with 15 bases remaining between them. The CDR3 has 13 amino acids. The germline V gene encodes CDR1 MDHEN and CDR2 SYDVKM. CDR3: CASSFIGAGILHF. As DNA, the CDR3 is TGTGCCAGCAGTTTCATAGGGGCAGGGATCCTCCACTTT.

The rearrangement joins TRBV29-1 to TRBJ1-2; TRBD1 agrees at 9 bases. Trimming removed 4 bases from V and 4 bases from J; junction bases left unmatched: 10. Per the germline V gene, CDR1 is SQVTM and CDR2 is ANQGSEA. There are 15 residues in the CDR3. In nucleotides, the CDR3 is TGCAGCGTTGGGGACAGGGAAGGCGGGGGCTATGGCTACACCTTC. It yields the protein CSVGDREGGGYGYTF.

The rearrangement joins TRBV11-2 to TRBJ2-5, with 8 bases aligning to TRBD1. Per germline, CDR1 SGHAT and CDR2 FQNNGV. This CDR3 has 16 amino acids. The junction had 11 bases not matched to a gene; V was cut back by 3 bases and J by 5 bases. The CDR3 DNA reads TGTGCCAGCAGCTTTACGTTTCAGGGGGCTTGGGAGACCCAGTACTTC. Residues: CASSFTFQGAWETQYF.

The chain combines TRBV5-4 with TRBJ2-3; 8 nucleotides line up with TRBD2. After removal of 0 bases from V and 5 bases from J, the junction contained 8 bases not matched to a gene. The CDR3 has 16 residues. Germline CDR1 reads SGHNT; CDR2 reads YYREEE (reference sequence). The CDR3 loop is CASSLASGGAIDTQYF. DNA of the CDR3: TGTGCCAGCAGCTTGGCGTCCGGGGGGGCCATAGATACGCAGTATTTT.

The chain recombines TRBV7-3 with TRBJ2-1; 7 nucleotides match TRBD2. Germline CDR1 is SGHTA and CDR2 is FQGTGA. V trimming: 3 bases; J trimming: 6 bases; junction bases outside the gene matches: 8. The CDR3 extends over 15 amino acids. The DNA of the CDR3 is TGTGCCAGCAGCTTGGACCCACGGGAGGTCAATGAGCAGTTCTTC. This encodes CASSLDPREVNEQFF.

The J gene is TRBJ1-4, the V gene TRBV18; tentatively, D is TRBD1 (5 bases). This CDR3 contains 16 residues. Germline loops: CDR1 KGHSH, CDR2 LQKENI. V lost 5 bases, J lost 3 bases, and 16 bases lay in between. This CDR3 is CASSRQIYPANEKLFF. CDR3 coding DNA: TGTGCCAGCTCAAGACAGATCTATCCAGCTAATGAAAAACTGTTTTTT. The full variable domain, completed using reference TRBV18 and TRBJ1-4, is NAGVMQNPRHLVRRRGQEARLRCSPMKGHSHVYWYRQLPEEGLKFMVYLQKENIIDESGMPKERFSAEFPKEGPSILRIQQVVRGDSAAYFCASSRQIYPANEKLFFGSGTQLSVL.

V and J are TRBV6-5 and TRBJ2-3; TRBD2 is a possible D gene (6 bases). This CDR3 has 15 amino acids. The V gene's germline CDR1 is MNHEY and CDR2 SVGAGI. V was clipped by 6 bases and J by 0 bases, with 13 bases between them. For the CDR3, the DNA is TGTGCCAGCAGCCGGGGCGGGGTTAGCACAGATACGCAGTATTTT. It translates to CASSRGGVSTDTQYF.

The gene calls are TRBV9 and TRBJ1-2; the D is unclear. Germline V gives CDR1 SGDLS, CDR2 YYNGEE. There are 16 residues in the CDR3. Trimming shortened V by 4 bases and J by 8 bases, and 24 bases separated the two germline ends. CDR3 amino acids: CASSRREWAGPLGYTF. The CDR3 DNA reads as TGTGCCAGCAGCCGTCGGGAGTGGGCAGGCCCACTCGGCTACACCTTC.

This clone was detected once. CDR3 DNA sequence: TGTGCCAGTACCGGGACAGGGGGCTACGAGCAGTACTTC. Translation gives CASTGTGGYEQYF. This chain joins TRBV19 and TRBJ2-7; TRBD1 matches 11 bases. CDR1 is LNHDA and CDR2 is SQIVND in the germline V gene (reference sequence). The ends lost 7 bases at V and 3 bases at J; junction bases unmatched: 2. There are 13 residues in the CDR3.

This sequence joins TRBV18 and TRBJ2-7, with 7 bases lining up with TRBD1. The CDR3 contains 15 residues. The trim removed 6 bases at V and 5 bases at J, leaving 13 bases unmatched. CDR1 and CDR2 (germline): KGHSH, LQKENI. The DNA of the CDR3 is TGTGCCAGCTCCGTCCTCCACGACAGGGTGAACGAGCAGTACTTC. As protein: CASSVLHDRVNEQYF.

The CDR3 DNA reads TGTGCCAGCAGTTTAGCCGACAGGGGGCCCACCGGGGAGCTGTTTTTT. It specifies CASSLADRGPTGELFF. V usage is TRBV27 and J usage is TRBJ2-2; 10 nucleotides match TRBD1. In germline, CDR1 is MNHEY, CDR2 SMNVEV (reference sequence). The V segment lost 2 bases and the J segment 4 bases; nucleotides outside the gene matches: 4. The CDR3 has 16 residues.

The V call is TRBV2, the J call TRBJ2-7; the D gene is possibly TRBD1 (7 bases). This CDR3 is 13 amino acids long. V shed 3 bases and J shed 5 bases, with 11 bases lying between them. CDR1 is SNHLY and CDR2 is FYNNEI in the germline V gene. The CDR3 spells CASSEEGANEQYF. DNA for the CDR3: TGTGCCAGCAGTGAGGAGGGGGCCAACGAGCAGTACTTC.

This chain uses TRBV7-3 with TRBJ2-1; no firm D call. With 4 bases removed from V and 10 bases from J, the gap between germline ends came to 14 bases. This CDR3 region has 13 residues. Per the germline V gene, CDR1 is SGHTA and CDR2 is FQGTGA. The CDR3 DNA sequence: TGTGCCAGCAGCTCCAATACGGCGGCGGAGCAGTTCTTC. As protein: CASSSNTAAEQFF. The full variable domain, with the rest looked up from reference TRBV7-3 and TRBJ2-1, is GAGVSQTPSNKVTEKGKYVELRCDPISGHTALYWYRQSLGQGPEFLIYFQGTGAADDSGLPNDRFFAVRPEGSVSTLKIQRTERGDSAVYLCASSSNTAAEQFFGPGTRLTVL.

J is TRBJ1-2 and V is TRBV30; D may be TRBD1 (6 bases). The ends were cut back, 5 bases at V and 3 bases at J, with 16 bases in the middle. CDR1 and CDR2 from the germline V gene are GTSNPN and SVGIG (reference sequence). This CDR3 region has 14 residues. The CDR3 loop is CAWGEARGHYGYTF. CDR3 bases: TGTGCCTGGGGCGAGGCCAGGGGTCACTATGGCTACACCTTC.

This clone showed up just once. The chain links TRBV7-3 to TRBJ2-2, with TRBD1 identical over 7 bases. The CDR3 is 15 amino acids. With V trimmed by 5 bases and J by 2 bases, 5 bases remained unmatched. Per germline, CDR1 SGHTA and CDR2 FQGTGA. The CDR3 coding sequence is TGTGCCAGCAGCGCCGGGACAGCCAACACCGGGGAGCTGTTTTTT. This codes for CASSAGTANTGELFF.

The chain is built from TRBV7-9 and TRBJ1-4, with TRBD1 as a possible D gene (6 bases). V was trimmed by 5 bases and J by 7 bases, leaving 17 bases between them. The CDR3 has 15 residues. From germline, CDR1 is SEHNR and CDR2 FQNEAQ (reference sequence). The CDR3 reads CASSPSGARGEKLFF. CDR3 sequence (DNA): TGTGCCAGCAGCCCCTCAGGGGCCAGGGGTGAAAAACTGTTTTTT.

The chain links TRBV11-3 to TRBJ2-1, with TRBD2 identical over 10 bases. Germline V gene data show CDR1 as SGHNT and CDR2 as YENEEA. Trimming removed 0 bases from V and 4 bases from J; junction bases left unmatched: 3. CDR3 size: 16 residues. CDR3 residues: CASSLDSAGGYNEQFF. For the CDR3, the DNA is TGTGCCAGCAGCTTAGATTCAGCGGGAGGGTACAATGAGCAGTTCTTC. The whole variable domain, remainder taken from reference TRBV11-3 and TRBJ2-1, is EAGVVQSPRYKIIEKKQPVAFWCNPISGHNTLYWYLQNLGQGPELLIRYENEEAVDDSQLPKDRFSAERLKGVDSTLKIQPAELGDSAVYLCASSLDSAGGYNEQFFGPGTRLTVL.